The 7 T cell receptor beta chains in this list originate from one sample, sequenced in a study of chronic HIV infection and antiretroviral therapy. TCRdb used MiXCR to reprocess the 5' RACE reads, holding one entry per CDR3 protein. The data contain more than 25,000 distinct CDR3 sequences, 8% to 10% of them singletons. Sequenced: peripheral blood. The receptors derive from an adult who had HIV and had not received antiretroviral therapy, or was an uninfected healthy control (not recorded which).

This clonotype was picked up a small number of times. V gene TRBV29-1 combines with J gene TRBJ1-1, with D unclear. Germline V gene data show CDR1 as SQVTM and CDR2 as ANQGSEA. Trimming shortened V by 5 bases and J by 2 bases, and 6 bases separated the two germline ends. The CDR3 loop spans 11 amino acids. The CDR3 nucleotides are TGCAGCGTTACGGACAACACTGAAGCTTTCTTT. It yields the protein CSVTDNTEAFF. Using reference TRBV29-1 and TRBJ1-1 for the parts outside the CDR3, the full variable domain is SAVISQKPSRDICQRGTSLTIQCQVDSQVTMMFWYRQQPGQSLTLIATANQGSEATYESGFVIDKFPISRPNLTFSTLTVSNMSPEDSSIYLCSVTDNTEAFFGQGTRLTVV.

This clonotype appeared many times. This chain joins TRBV29-1 and TRBJ1-2; D is undetermined. The CDR3 covers 12 residues. Germline CDR1 SQVTM, CDR2 ANQGSEA. Trimming pared 3 bases from V and 8 bases from J, leaving 13 bases between. The CDR3 nucleotides read TGCAGCGTTGACCTGGGCCTGCAAGGCTACACCTTC. This translates into CSVDLGLQGYTF.

Note on this clonotype: This clone may be a read error of a much larger clone one base away. J is TRBJ2-6 and V is TRBV6-1; D may be TRBD1 (6 bases). CDR1 MNHNS and CDR2 SASEGT come from the germline V gene. The CDR3 sequence is 16 residues long. The CDR3 region has the DNA TGTGTCACTACGGGACACCCGTACTCTGGGGCCAACGTCCTGACTTTC. It specifies CVTTGHPYSGANVLTF.

There are many counts of this clonotype. The gene calls are TRBV4-3 and TRBJ2-2; unclear D gene. CDR3 length: 14 residues. CDR1 and CDR2 (germline): LGHNA, YSLEER. With 0 bases removed from V and 6 bases from J, the gap between germline ends came to 8 bases. CDR3 DNA sequence: TGCGCCAGCAGCCAAGATCAGGCGGCCGGGGAGCTGTTTTTT. It translates to CASSQDQAAGELFF.

This clonotype was observed a few times. The V gene is TRBV20-1, the J gene TRBJ2-3, with a possible D match to TRBD2 (5 bases). CDR3 size: 15 residues. Deletions cut 1 base from V and 4 bases from J, with 15 bases between. Germline lookup yields CDR1 DFQATT and CDR2 SNEGSKA (reference sequence). The CDR3 sequence: CSARAEARAPDTQYF. The CDR3 nucleotides are TGCAGTGCTAGAGCCGAAGCGAGGGCCCCAGATACGCAGTATTTT.

The rearrangement joins TRBV2 to TRBJ1-2, with D perhaps matching TRBD1 (6 bases). CDR1 is SNHLY, CDR2 FYNNEI, per germline. The CDR3 sequence is 14 residues long. V gave up 3 bases and J gave up 7 bases, with 15 bases separating them. The CDR3: CASSDLQGAGGYTF. The CDR3, as DNA: TGTGCCAGCAGTGATCTACAGGGAGCTGGTGGCTACACCTTC. The full variable domain, with the rest looked up from reference TRBV2 and TRBJ1-2, is EPEVTQTPSHQVTQMGQEVILRCVPISNHLYFYWYRQILGQKVEFLVSFYNNEISEKSEIFDDQFSVERPDGSNFTLKIRSTKLEDSAMYFCASSDLQGAGGYTFGSGTRLTVV.

The chain couples TRBV7-9 to TRBJ2-5; D tentatively fits TRBD1 or TRBD2 (5 bases each). The germline V and J ends were trimmed by 3 bases and 3 bases, with 17 bases remaining between them. Germline V gene lookup returns CDR1 SEHNR and CDR2 FQNEAQ (reference sequence). The CDR3 spans 16 residues. The chain's CDR3 is CASSFPIGTVEETQYF. In nucleotides, the CDR3 is TGTGCCAGCAGCTTTCCGATCGGGACGGTGGAAGAGACCCAGTACTTC.